The clone carrying this T cell receptor (beta chain) was counted only a few times. The germline CDR1 and CDR2 sequences are SGHNT and YYREEE (reference sequence). Trimming stripped 4 bases from V and 7 bases from J, with 11 bases between. This CDR3 is built from 12 residues. This specimen belongs to a study of molecular identifiers for immune sequencing clone quantification. Previously described methods and listed TCR primers were employed for the bulk TCR libraries. TCRdb analysed the PCR reads with MiXCR anew, one entry per CDR3 protein. This table holds about 630,000 distinct CDR3 sequences, around 25% found once.

Sample: naive CD8+ T cells from blood, with Jurkat cell RNA spiked in. Subset of the sample: FACS-sorted CD8+CD4-CCR7+CD45RA+ naive T cells. The source is a human donor in good health. Some libraries in this study had Jurkat cell RNA spiked in. This sequence joins TRBV5-4 and TRBJ1-2; D unclear. Here the CDR3 DNA reads TGTGCCAGCAGCCGGGAGGCAGTTGGCTACACCTTC. Amino acids: CASSREAVGYTF.